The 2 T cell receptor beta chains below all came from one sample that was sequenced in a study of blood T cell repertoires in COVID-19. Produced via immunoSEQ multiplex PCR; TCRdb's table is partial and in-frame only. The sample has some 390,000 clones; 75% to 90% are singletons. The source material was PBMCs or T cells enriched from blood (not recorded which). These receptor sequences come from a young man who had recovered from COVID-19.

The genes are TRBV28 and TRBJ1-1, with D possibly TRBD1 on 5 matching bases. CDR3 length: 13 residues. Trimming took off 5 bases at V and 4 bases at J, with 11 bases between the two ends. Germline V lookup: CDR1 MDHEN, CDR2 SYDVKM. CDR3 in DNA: TGTGCCAGCAGTCGGGGGTGGGCCACTGAAGCTTTCTTT. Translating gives CASSRGWATEAFF. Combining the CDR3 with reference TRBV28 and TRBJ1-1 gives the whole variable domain DVKVTQSSRYLVKRTGEKVFLECVQDMDHENMFWYRQDPGLGLRLIYFSYDVKMKEKGDIPEGYSVSREKKERFSLILESASTNQTSMYLCASSRGWATEAFFGQGTRLTVV.

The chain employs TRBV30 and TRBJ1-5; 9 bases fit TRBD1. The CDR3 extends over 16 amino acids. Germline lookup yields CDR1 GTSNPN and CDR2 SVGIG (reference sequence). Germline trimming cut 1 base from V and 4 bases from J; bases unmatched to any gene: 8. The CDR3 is CAWSAGQGSWNQPQHF. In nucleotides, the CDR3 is TGTGCCTGGAGTGCTGGACAGGGGTCTTGGAATCAGCCCCAGCATTTT.